The entry below describes one T cell receptor (beta chain). V lost 4 bases and J 4 bases, leaving 17 bases between the germline ends. Germline loops: CDR1 SGHDT, CDR2 YYEEEE. The CDR3 sequence is 15 residues long. This sample is drawn from a study of blood T cell repertoires in COVID-19. Background on the study: Sites in the United States, Italy and Spain provided acute and convalescent COVID-19 samples. From T cells, B-cell-depleted T cells, or PBMCs came the material, which was cDNA or gDNA.

Per the original methods: Estimated nucleated cell counts came from reference gene primer amplification. Data came from immunoSEQ multiplex PCR; TCRdb stores just in-frame clones and leaves some out. V and J calls and clone size are given by that table; D and trimming were obtained from the DNA. The sample lists 20,000 or so clones; more than 70% were seen once. The genes are TRBV5-6 and TRBJ1-2; TRBD1 might be the D (6 bases). This clonotype was obtained from a human donor in a cohort sampled during active COVID-19. Sequencing was carried out using peripheral blood. The CDR3, as DNA: TGTGCCAGCAGCCCTACAGGGAGCCCAGTCTATGGCTACACCTTC. As protein: CASSPTGSPVYGYTF.